One and the same sample provided the 10 T cell receptor beta chains below, sequenced in a study of cytomegalovirus exposure and HLA in healthy donors. The PCR ran on 60 Vbeta and 13 Jbeta primers. Libraries were prepared by immunoSEQ multiplex PCR; TCRdb keeps only in-frame clonotypes and omits some of them. This repertoire shows some 120,000 clones, roughly 78% found once; its top ten account for 1%. The specimen sequenced was PBMCs. The receptors were sampled from a middle-aged man in good health and CMV-seronegative.

This clone was observed once. The chain carries TRBV5-1 and TRBJ2-7, with D perhaps TRBD2 (6 bases). Germline loops: CDR1 SGHRS, CDR2 YFSETQ. Trimming cost V 2 bases and J 5 bases, with 14 bases left between them. The CDR3 covers 14 residues. The CDR3 DNA sequence: TGCGCCAGCAGCTTCCGGACGGGGGTGGACGAGCAGTACTTC. Its protein product is CASSFRTGVDEQYF.

The chain has TRBV28 and TRBJ2-1; 9 bases map to TRBD1. Germline V CDR1 and CDR2: MDHEN, SYDVKM. V lost 3 bases and J lost 10; bases outside the gene matches: 13. This CDR3 is built from 16 residues. Here the CDR3 reads CASSFRGQGPRREQFF. In nucleotides, the CDR3 is TGTGCCAGCAGTTTCCGGGGACAGGGCCCCCGACGGGAGCAGTTCTTC.

This chain joins TRBV4-1 and TRBJ2-7, with 15 bases identical to TRBD2. The junction had 9 bases not matched to a gene; V was cut back by 3 bases and J by 0 bases. CDR1 is MGHRA and CDR2 is YSYEKL in the germline V gene. The CDR3 covers 19 residues. CDR3: CASSQGEGLAGGFSYEQYF. The CDR3 DNA sequence: TGCGCCAGCAGCCAGGGGGAGGGACTAGCGGGAGGTTTCTCCTACGAGCAGTACTTC.

The chain links TRBV7-2 to TRBJ1-5; 7 nucleotides agree with TRBD1. This CDR3 region has 13 residues. Germline loops: CDR1 SGHTA, CDR2 FQGNSA. J was trimmed by 6 bases and V by 3 bases; bases with no gene match: 2. CDR3 coding DNA: TGTGCCAGCAGCTTGGGACAGCTTCAGCCCCAGCATTTT. Its translation: CASSLGQLQPQHF.

This chain joins TRBV6-1 and TRBJ2-1, with D possibly being TRBD2 (6 bases). Trimming pared 7 bases from V and 4 bases from J, leaving 11 bases between. This CDR3 has 13 residues. Germline CDR1 is MNHNS and CDR2 is SASEGT. For the CDR3, the DNA is TGTGCCAGCATGGGGGAGGTTTACAATGAGCAGTTCTTC. This gives the protein CASMGEVYNEQFF.

This chain joins TRBV28 and TRBJ2-1; TRBD2 aligns across 9 bases. V shed 5 bases, J shed 9 bases, and the junction held 8 bases outside the gene matches. Per the germline V gene, CDR1 is MDHEN and CDR2 is SYDVKM. CDR3 size: 14 residues. CDR3 region: CASSPLRLAVEQFF. The DNA of the CDR3 is TGTGCCAGCAGTCCGCTGAGACTAGCGGTTGAGCAGTTCTTC.

The rearrangement joins TRBV27 to TRBJ1-5; 9 positions agree with TRBD1. Germline V gives CDR1 MNHEY, CDR2 SMNVEV (reference sequence). The CDR3 contains 17 residues. V gave up 6 bases and J gave up 0 bases; unmatched junction bases: 9. CDR3 DNA: TGTGCCAGCAGCCCCGGGACAGGGCGATATAGCAATCAGCCCCAGCATTTT. Protein product: CASSPGTGRYSNQPQHF.

The chain is built from TRBV6-5 and TRBJ2-5; 8 bases align to TRBD1. Trimming at V came to 5 bases and at J to 11 bases, leaving 13 bases not matched to a gene. The germline V gene has CDR1 MNHEY and CDR2 SVGAGI. The CDR3 runs to 14 residues. CDR3 nucleotide sequence: TGTGCCAGCAGTAGTGGGGACAGGTTTGGGGAGCAGTACTTC. It encodes CASSSGDRFGEQYF.

The chain couples TRBV19 to TRBJ2-5, with 8 bases aligning to TRBD1. V lost 3 bases to trimming and J lost 2 bases; unmatched junction nucleotides: 8. The germline V gene has CDR1 LNHDA and CDR2 SQIVND (reference sequence). This CDR3 region has 16 residues. This chain's CDR3 is CASSIYRGTNQETQYF. CDR3 sequence (DNA): TGTGCCAGTAGTATTTACAGGGGGACCAATCAAGAGACCCAGTACTTC.

CDR3 in DNA: TGTGCCAGCAGAAGGACAGTGGACGAGCAGTACTTC. This translates into CASRRTVDEQYF. The rearrangement joins TRBV2 to TRBJ2-7; D is perhaps TRBD1 (6 bases). V was shortened by 6 bases and J by 5 bases, with 11 bases between the two germline ends. The CDR3 is made up of 12 amino acids. The V gene's germline CDR1 is SNHLY and CDR2 FYNNEI.